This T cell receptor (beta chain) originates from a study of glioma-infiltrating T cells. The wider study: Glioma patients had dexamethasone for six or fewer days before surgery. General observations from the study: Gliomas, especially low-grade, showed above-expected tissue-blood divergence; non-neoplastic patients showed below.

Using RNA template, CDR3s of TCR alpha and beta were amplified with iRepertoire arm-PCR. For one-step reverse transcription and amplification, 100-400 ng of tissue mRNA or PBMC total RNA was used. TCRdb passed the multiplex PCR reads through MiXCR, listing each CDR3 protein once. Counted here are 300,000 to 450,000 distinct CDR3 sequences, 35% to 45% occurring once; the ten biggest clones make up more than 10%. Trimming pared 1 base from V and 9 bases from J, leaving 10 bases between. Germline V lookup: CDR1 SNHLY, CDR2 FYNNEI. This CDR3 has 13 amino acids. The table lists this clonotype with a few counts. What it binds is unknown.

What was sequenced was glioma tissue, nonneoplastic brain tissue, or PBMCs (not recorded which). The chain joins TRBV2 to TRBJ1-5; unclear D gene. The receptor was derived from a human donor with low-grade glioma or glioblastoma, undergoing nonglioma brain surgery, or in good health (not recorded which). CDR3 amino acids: CASSEGPLGPQHF. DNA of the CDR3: TGTGCCAGCAGTGAAGGACCCCTCGGGCCCCAGCATTTT. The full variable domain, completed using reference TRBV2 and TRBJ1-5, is EPEVTQTPSHQVTQMGQEVILRCVPISNHLYFYWYRQILGQKVEFLVSFYNNEISEKSEIFDDQFSVERPDGSNFTLKIRSTKLEDSAMYFCASSEGPLGPQHFGDGTRLSIL.